The 20 T cell receptor beta chains below come from one sample, sequenced in a study of cytomegalovirus exposure and HLA in healthy donors. In the PCR, 60 Vbeta and 13 Jbeta primers were used. The table came from immunoSEQ multiplex PCR; TCRdb's copy has only in-frame clones and leaves some out. This table holds about 140,000 clones, 75% to 85% found once. Sequenced sample: PBMCs. Receptors originate from a man aged 35 to 55 in good health and CMV-seronegative.

The V gene is TRBV27, the J gene TRBJ2-7; TRBD1 matches 10 bases. V lost 5 bases to trimming and J lost 3 bases; unmatched junction nucleotides: 7. Per germline, CDR1 MNHEY and CDR2 SMNVEV (reference sequence). This CDR3 contains 15 residues. CDR3 sequence (DNA): TGTGCCAGCAGTACTCCGGGACAGGGGCTCTACGAGCAGTACTTC. As protein: CASSTPGQGLYEQYF.

V is TRBV9 and J is TRBJ1-2, with D possibly being TRBD1 (6 bases). Germline V gives CDR1 SGDLS, CDR2 YYNGEE. Trimming took 3 bases from V and 2 from J, leaving 11 bases between them. This CDR3 comprises 14 residues. The CDR3 region is CASSDIQGNYGYTF. For the CDR3, the DNA is TGTGCCAGCAGCGACATACAGGGAAACTATGGCTACACCTTC. The variable domain in full, completed from reference TRBV9 and TRBJ1-2, reads DSGVTQTPKHLITATGQRVTLRCSPRSGDLSVYWYQQSLDQGLQFLIQYYNGEERAKGNILERFSAQQFPDLHSELNLSSLELGDSALYFCASSDIQGNYGYTFGSGTRLTVV.

The V gene is TRBV7-9, the J gene TRBJ2-3; TRBD1 is a possible D gene (7 bases). Germline CDR1 SEHNR, CDR2 FQNEAQ (reference sequence). The CDR3 is 15 residues long. The V end was cut by 7 bases, the J end by 0 bases, with 14 bases between. This chain's CDR3 is CASTQAGGSTDTQYF. CDR3 bases: TGTGCCAGCACCCAAGCAGGGGGGAGCACAGATACGCAGTATTTT.

The chain couples TRBV4-1 to TRBJ1-1; D is possibly TRBD1 (5 bases). The CDR3 spans 17 residues. Between the trimmed V and J ends, which lost 3 bases and 5 bases, there was a span of 22 bases. The germline CDR1 and CDR2 sequences are MGHRA and YSYEKL. In DNA, the CDR3 is TGCGCCAGCAGCCAGGACTATACACAGGCACCGAATACTGAAGCTTTCTTT. This gives the protein CASSQDYTQAPNTEAFF.

This chain joins TRBV19 and TRBJ1-3; TRBD1 matches at 10 bases. V lost 4 bases to trimming and J lost 2 bases; unmatched junction nucleotides: 11. The CDR3 extends over 18 amino acids. Germline V gene lookup returns CDR1 LNHDA and CDR2 SQIVND (reference sequence). The CDR3 spells CASSKRPGQGIAGNTIYF. The DNA of the CDR3 is TGTGCCAGTAGTAAACGTCCGGGACAGGGGATTGCTGGAAACACCATATATTTT.

The rearrangement links TRBV9 to TRBJ2-2; 8 bases line up with TRBD2. Unmatched junction bases numbered 4, after V lost 0 bases and J lost 0 bases. The CDR3 extends over 17 amino acids. Germline V CDR1 and CDR2: SGDLS, YYNGEE. Written as DNA, the CDR3 is TGTGCCAGCAGCGTAGAACTAGCGGATCCGAACACCGGGGAGCTGTTTTTT. This sequence encodes CASSVELADPNTGELFF.

J is TRBJ1-2 and V is TRBV7-2; 7 nucleotides align to TRBD1. CDR3 size: 13 residues. Germline lookup yields CDR1 SGHTA and CDR2 FQGNSA. With 4 bases clipped from V and 13 bases from J, the junction kept 12 bases outside the gene matches. CDR3: CASSWTGHLSITF. CDR3 sequence (DNA): TGTGCCAGCAGCTGGACAGGCCACCTTTCTATCACCTTC.

The chain carries TRBV29-1 and TRBJ1-1; D might be TRBD1 (5 bases). The V gene lost 1 base and the J gene lost 4 bases, with 13 bases spanning the gap. This CDR3 spans 14 amino acids. CDR1 and CDR2 (germline): SQVTM, ANQGSEA. In DNA form, the CDR3 reads TGCAGCGTTGAAGGTGGTGGGGCTTTCACTGAAGCTTTCTTT. Amino acids: CSVEGGGAFTEAFF.

The rearrangement uses TRBV30 and TRBJ1-1; tentative D call: TRBD1 (5 bases). Trimming stripped 0 bases from V and 2 bases from J, with 10 bases between. CDR1 and CDR2 from the germline V gene are GTSNPN and SVGIG (reference sequence). The CDR3 is 14 residues long. The CDR3 bases are TGTGCCTGGAGTGTCACCGGGGGAAACACTGAAGCTTTCTTT. Residues: CAWSVTGGNTEAFF.

The CDR3 coding sequence is TGTGCCAGCAGCCCTTCTATCTTTAGCGGGGGGACATACAATGAGCAGTTCTTC. As protein: CASSPSIFSGGTYNEQFF. This rearrangement joins TRBV27 to TRBJ2-1; the match to TRBD2 covers 10 bases. With V trimmed by 6 bases and J by 4 bases, 15 bases remained unmatched. The CDR3 is 18 residues long. The germline V gene encodes CDR1 MNHEY and CDR2 SMNVEV (reference sequence).

J is TRBJ2-7 and V is TRBV6-5; D is unresolved. The CDR3 runs to 11 residues. CDR1 and CDR2 (germline): MNHEY, SVGAGI. Trimming removed 6 bases at V and 2 bases at J, with 5 bases between. DNA for the CDR3: TGTGCCAGCAGGGCAGCCTACGAGCAGTACTTC. Its translation is CASRAAYEQYF.

The CDR3 DNA reads TGTGCCAGCAGCAAACAGGGGGCAACTAATGAAAAACTGTTTTTT. Protein: CASSKQGATNEKLFF. The chain joins TRBV9 to TRBJ1-4, with TRBD1 identical over 8 bases. Unmatched junction bases numbered 2, after V lost 4 bases and J lost 0 bases. The CDR3 covers 15 residues. From germline, CDR1 is SGDLS and CDR2 YYNGEE.

V usage is TRBV11-3 and J usage is TRBJ1-1; D is unclear. Germline loops: CDR1 SGHNT, CDR2 YENEEA. CDR3 length: 13 amino acids. With 5 bases removed from V and 5 bases from J, the gap between germline ends came to 12 bases. DNA for the CDR3: TGTGCCAGCAGCGCAGAGAGGGAAACTGAAGCTTTCTTT. It yields the protein CASSAERETEAFF.

The CDR3 reads CASSPRVSNQPQHF. In DNA form, the CDR3 reads TGTGCCAGCAGTCCGAGGGTTAGCAATCAGCCCCAGCATTTT. This rearrangement joins TRBV27 to TRBJ1-5; D not certain. The germline gives CDR1 MNHEY, CDR2 SMNVEV (reference sequence). The CDR3 has 14 amino acids. Trimming took off 5 bases at V and 0 bases at J, with 8 bases between the two ends.

A note on this clone: The same CDR3 can be traced to other DNA sequences in this sample. This chain joins TRBV29-1 and TRBJ1-5; TRBD1 might be the D (5 bases). V lost 4 bases and J lost 4, with 8 bases in between. Germline CDR1 is SQVTM and CDR2 is ANQGSEA. This CDR3 has 12 amino acids. CDR3 amino acids: CSVGGGNQPQHF. DNA for the CDR3: TGCAGCGTTGGGGGGGGGAATCAGCCCCAGCATTTT.

The CDR3 sequence is CASSYQSGPMNTEAFF. Written as DNA, the CDR3 is TGTGCCAGCAGCTATCAGTCAGGGCCTATGAACACTGAAGCTTTCTTT. This chain links TRBV7-2 with TRBJ1-1, with TRBD1 as a possible D gene (5 bases). The V end lost 4 bases, the J end lost 0 bases, and 15 bases lay between the germline ends. Germline CDR1 SGHTA, CDR2 FQGNSA. The CDR3 spans 16 residues.

The chain couples TRBV6-5 to TRBJ1-1, with 8 positions matching TRBD1. J gave up 6 bases and V 0 bases, and 6 bases lay outside the gene matches. From germline, CDR1 is MNHEY and CDR2 SVGAGI. CDR3 length: 15 residues. Here the CDR3 reads CASSYSRGPVAEAFF. The CDR3 DNA follows: TGTGCCAGCAGTTACTCCAGGGGGCCGGTTGCTGAAGCTTTCTTT.

The DNA of the CDR3 is TGTGCCAGCAGCCAGAGTCCGGGACAGAGACAGCCCCAGCATTTT. This codes for CASSQSPGQRQPQHF. The chain uses TRBV4-2 and TRBJ1-5; TRBD1 agrees at 7 bases. The CDR3 is made up of 15 amino acids. Germline assignment: CDR1 LGHNA and CDR2 YNFKEQ. With 3 bases clipped from V and 7 bases from J, the junction kept 9 bases outside the gene matches.

The V gene is TRBV7-9, the J gene TRBJ2-5, with D possibly being TRBD1 (6 bases). Germline lookup yields CDR1 SEHNR and CDR2 FQNEAQ (reference sequence). V shed 3 bases and J shed 1 base, with 9 bases lying between them. This CDR3 is built from 14 residues. CDR3 sequence: CASSFSRGQETQYF. The CDR3 DNA reads as TGTGCCAGCAGCTTTTCCAGGGGCCAAGAGACCCAGTACTTC.

This sequence joins TRBV30 and TRBJ1-2; D is possibly TRBD1 (6 bases). Per germline, CDR1 GTSNPN and CDR2 SVGIG (reference sequence). This CDR3 is 14 amino acids long. Deletions cut 0 bases from V and 4 bases from J, with 12 bases between. CDR3 DNA: TGTGCCTGGAGTGTGCGGGGGGCCGGCTATGGCTACACCTTC. It encodes CAWSVRGAGYGYTF.